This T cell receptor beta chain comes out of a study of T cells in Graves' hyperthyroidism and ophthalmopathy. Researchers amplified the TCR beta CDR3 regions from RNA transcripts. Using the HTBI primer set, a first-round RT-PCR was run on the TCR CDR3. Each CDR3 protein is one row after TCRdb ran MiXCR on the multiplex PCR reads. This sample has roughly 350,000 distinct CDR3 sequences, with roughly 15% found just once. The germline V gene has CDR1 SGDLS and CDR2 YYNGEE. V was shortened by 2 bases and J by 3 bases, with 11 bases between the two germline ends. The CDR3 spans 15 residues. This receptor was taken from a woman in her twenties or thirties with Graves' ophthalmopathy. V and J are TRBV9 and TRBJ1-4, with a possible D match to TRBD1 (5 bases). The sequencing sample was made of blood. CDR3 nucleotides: TGTGCCAGCAGCGTTTCAGGGAGGGCTAATGAAAAACTGTTTTTT. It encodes CASSVSGRANEKLFF.